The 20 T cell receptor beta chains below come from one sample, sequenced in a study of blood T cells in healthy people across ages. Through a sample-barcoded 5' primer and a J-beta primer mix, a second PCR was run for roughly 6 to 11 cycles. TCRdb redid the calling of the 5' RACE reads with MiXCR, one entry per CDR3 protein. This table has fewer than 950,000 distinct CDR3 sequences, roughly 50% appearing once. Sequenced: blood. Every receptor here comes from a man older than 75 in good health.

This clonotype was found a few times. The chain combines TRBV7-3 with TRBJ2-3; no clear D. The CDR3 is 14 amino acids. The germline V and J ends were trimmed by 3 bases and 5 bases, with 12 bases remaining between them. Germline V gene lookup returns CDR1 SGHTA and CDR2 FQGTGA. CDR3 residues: CASSFFGPGDTQYF. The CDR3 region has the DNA TGTGCCAGCAGCTTCTTTGGACCCGGAGATACGCAGTATTTT.

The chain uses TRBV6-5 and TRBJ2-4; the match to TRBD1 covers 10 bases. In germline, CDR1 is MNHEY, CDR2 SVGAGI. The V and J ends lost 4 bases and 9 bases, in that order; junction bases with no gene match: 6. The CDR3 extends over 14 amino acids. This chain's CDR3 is CASSWTGGPSIQYF. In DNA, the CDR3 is TGTGCCAGCAGTTGGACAGGGGGGCCGAGCATTCAGTACTTC.

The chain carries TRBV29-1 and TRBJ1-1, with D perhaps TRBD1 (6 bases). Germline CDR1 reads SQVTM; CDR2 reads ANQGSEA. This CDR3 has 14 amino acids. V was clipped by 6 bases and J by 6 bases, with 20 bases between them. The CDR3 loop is CSVALGAGSAEAFF. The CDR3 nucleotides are TGCAGCGTCGCTCTGGGGGCCGGTAGCGCTGAAGCTTTCTTT.

The DNA for the CDR3 is TGCAGTGCTCCCCGAACAGGAAATGAGCAGTACTTC. Translation gives CSAPRTGNEQYF. The chain has TRBV20-1 and TRBJ2-5; weak D call: TRBD1 (5 bases). The germline V and J ends were trimmed by 5 bases and 11 bases, with 18 bases remaining between them. The germline CDR1 and CDR2 sequences are DFQATT and SNEGSKA (reference sequence). CDR3 size: 12 residues.

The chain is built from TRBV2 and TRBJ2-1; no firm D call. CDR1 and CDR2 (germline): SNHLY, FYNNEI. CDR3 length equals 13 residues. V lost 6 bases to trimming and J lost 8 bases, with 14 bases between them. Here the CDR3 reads CASSQTPLDEQFF. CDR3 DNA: TGTGCCAGCAGCCAGACCCCCTTGGATGAGCAGTTCTTC.

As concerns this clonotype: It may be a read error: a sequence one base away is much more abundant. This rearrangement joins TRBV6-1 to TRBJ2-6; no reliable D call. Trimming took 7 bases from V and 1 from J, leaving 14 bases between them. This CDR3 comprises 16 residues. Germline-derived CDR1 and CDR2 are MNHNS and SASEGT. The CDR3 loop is CASNQSPFSGANVLTF. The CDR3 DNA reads TGTGCCAGCAACCAAAGCCCCTTTTCTGGGGCCAACGTCCTGACTTTC.

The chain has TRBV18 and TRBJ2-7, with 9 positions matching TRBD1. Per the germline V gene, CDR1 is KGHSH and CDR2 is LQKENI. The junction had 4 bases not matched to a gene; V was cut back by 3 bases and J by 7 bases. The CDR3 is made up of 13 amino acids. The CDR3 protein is CASSPRTGEEQYF. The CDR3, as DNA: TGTGCCAGCTCACCCCGGACAGGGGAAGAGCAGTACTTC. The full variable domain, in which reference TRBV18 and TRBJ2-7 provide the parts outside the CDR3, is NAGVMQNPRHLVRRRGQEARLRCSPMKGHSHVYWYRQLPEEGLKFMVYLQKENIIDESGMPKERFSAEFPKEGPSILRIQQVVRGDSAAYFCASSPRTGEEQYFGPGTRLTVT.

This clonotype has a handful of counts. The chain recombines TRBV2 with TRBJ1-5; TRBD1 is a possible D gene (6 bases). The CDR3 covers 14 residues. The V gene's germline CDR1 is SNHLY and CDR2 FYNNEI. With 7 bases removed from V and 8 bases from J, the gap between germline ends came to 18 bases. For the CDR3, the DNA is TGTGCCAGCAATTGGGCAGGGAAGGGGGAGCCCCAGCATTTT. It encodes CASNWAGKGEPQHF.

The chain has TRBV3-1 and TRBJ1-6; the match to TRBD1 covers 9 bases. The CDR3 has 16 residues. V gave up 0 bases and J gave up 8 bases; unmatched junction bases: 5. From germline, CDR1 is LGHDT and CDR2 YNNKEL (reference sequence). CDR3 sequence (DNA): TGTGCCAGCAGCCAAGACGGACAGGGGACTTATTCACCCCTCCACTTT. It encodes CASSQDGQGTYSPLHF.

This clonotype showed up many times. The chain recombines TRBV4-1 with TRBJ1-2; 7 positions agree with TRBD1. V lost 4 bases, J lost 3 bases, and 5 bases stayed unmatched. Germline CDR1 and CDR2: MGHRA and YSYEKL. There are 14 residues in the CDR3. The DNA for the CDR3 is TGCGCCAGCAGCCCACAGGGGAAGGACTATGGCTACACCTTC. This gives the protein CASSPQGKDYGYTF.

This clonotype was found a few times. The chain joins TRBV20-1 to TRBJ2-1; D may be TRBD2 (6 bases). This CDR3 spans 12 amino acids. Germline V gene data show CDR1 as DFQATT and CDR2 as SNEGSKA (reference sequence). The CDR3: CTGRLVSYEQFF. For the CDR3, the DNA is TGCACCGGACGACTAGTTTCGTATGAGCAGTTCTTC.

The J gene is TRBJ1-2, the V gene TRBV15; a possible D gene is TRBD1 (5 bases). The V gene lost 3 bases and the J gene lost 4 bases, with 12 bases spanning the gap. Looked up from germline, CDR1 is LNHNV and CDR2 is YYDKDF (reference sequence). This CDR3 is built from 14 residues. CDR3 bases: TGTGCCACCAGCAGGGGGGTCGGGGGCTATGGCTACACCTTC. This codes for CATSRGVGGYGYTF. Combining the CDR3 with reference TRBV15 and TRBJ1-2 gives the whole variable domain DAMVIQNPRYQVTQFGKPVTLSCSQTLNHNVMYWYQQKSSQAPKLLFHYYDKDFNNEADTPDNFQSRRPNTSFCFLDIRSPGLGDTAMYLCATSRGVGGYGYTFGSGTRLTVV.

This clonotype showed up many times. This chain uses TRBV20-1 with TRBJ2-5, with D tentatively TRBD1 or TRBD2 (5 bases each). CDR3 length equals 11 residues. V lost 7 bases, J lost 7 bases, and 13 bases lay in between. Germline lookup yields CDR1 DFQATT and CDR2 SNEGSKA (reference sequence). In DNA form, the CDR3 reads TGCAGTGGAATCGGGACGGGGACCCAGTACTTC. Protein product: CSGIGTGTQYF.

CDR3: CASSFVQEGYEQYF. CDR3 DNA: TGTGCCAGCAGCTTTGTACAAGAAGGCTACGAGCAGTACTTC. The chain is built from TRBV7-9 and TRBJ2-7; no definite D call. The CDR3 totals 14 residues. Trimming stripped 3 bases from V and 3 bases from J, with 12 bases between. Germline assignment: CDR1 SEHNR and CDR2 FQNEAQ (reference sequence). Variable domain in full (rest from reference TRBV7-9 and TRBJ2-7): DTGVSQNPRHKITKRGQNVTFRCDPISEHNRLYWYRQTLGQGPEFLTYFQNEAQLEKSRLLSDRFSAERPKGSFSTLEIQRTEQGDSAMYLCASSFVQEGYEQYFGPGTRLTVT.

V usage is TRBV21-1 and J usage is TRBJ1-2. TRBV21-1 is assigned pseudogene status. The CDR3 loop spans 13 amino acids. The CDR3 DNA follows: TGTGCCGGCAGCCCGAGAGCGAACTATGGCTACACCTTC. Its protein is CAGSPRANYGYTF.

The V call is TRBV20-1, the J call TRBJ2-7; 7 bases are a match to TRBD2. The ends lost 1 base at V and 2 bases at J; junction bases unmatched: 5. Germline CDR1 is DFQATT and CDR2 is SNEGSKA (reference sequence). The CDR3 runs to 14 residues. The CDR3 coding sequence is TGCAGTGCTAGAGTAGCGGGCGCGCCCTACGAGCAGTACTTC. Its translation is CSARVAGAPYEQYF.

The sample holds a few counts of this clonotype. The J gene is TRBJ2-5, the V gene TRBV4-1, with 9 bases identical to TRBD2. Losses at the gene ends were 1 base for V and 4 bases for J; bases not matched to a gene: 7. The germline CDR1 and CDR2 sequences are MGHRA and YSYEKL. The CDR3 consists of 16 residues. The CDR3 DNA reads TGCGCCAGCAGCCAAGCTAGCGGGATTAGTGGAGAGACCCAGTACTTC. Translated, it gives CASSQASGISGETQYF.

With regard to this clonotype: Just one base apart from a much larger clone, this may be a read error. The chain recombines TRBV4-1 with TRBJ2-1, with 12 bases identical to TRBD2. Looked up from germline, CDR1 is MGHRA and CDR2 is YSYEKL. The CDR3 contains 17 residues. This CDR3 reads CAGSPGLLAGGYNEQFF. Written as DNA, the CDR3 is TGCGCCGGCAGCCCCGGACTCCTAGCGGGAGGGTACAATGAGCAGTTCTTC.

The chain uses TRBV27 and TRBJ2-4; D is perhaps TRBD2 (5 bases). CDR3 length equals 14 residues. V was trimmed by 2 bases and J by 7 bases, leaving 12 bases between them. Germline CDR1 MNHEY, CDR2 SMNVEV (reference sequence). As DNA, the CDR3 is TGTGCCAGCAGTTTAGGATGGGAGACGAACATTCAGTACTTC. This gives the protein CASSLGWETNIQYF.

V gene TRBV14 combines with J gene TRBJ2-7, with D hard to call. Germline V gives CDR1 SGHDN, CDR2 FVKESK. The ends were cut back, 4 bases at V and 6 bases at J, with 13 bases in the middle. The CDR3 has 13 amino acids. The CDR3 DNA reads TGTGCCAGCAGCCCGTTCGACGGTCTCGAGCAGTACTTC. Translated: CASSPFDGLEQYF.